A selection of T cell receptor beta chains follows, all from one sample in a study of CD8+ T cells in alopecia areata. Data came from immunoSEQ multiplex PCR; TCRdb stores just in-frame clones and leaves some out. This table holds under 150,000 clones, approximately 53% found once. Sample: CD4+ T cells sorted from blood, taken at week 4, from a patient treated with tofacitinib. The receptors shown here come from a human donor with alopecia areata. Each CDR3 is given with its conserved first and last residue. A D gene is named only where the DNA matches it firmly. The listing skips clone size in some rows; elsewhere it reads once, few, many or a size class.

v_gene: TRBV29-1; abundance: -; j_gene: TRBJ2-5; d_gene: -; CDR3aa: CSAEQETQYF; CDR3nt: TGCAGCGCTGAACAAGAGACCCAGTACTTC
v_gene: TRBV27; abundance: few; j_gene: TRBJ1-2; d_gene: -; CDR3aa: CASSAQGYGYTF; CDR3nt: TGTGCCAGCTCGGCACAGGGCTATGGCTACACCTTC
v_gene: TRBV10-3; abundance: -; j_gene: TRBJ1-1; d_gene: -; CDR3aa: CAISESSTEAFF; CDR3nt: TGTGCCATCAGTGAGTCCAGCACTGAAGCTTTCTTT
v_gene: TRBV4-1; abundance: -; j_gene: TRBJ2-7; d_gene: TRBD2; CDR3aa: CASRPSGSPYEQYF; CDR3nt: TGCGCCAGCAGACCTAGCGGGAGCCCGTACGAGCAGTACTTC
v_gene: TRBV15; abundance: -; j_gene: TRBJ2-5; d_gene: TRBD2; CDR3aa: CATSRLGGSETQYF; CDR3nt: TGTGCCACCAGCAGATTGGGGGGGTCAGAGACCCAGTACTTC
v_gene: TRBV9; abundance: -; j_gene: TRBJ2-6; d_gene: -; CDR3aa: CASSGISGANVLTF; CDR3nt: TGTGCCAGCAGCGGGATCTCTGGGGCCAACGTCCTGACTTTC
v_gene: TRBV7-9; abundance: -; j_gene: TRBJ2-3; d_gene: -; CDR3aa: CASSDGRGTQYF; CDR3nt: TGTGCCAGCAGCGATGGGCGGGGTACGCAGTATTTT
v_gene: TRBV4-1; abundance: -; j_gene: TRBJ2-7; d_gene: TRBD1; CDR3aa: CASSQDSQGAFYEQYF; CDR3nt: TGCGCCAGCAGCCAAGATTCACAGGGGGCGTTCTACGAGCAGTACTTC
v_gene: TRBV30; abundance: -; j_gene: TRBJ2-6; d_gene: -; CDR3aa: CAWSRMWGANVLTF; CDR3nt: TGTGCCTGGAGTCGAATGTGGGGGGCCAACGTCCTGACTTTC
v_gene: TRBV5-6; abundance: -; j_gene: TRBJ1-1; d_gene: -; CDR3aa: CASSFAGGRPEAFF; CDR3nt: TGTGCCAGCAGCTTCGCTGGGGGGCGACCTGAAGCTTTCTTT
v_gene: TRBV30; abundance: few; j_gene: TRBJ2-1; d_gene: -; CDR3aa: CAWSQGWGGEQFF; CDR3nt: TGTGCCTGGTCACAGGGTTGGGGGGGTGAGCAGTTCTTC
v_gene: TRBV29-1; abundance: once; j_gene: TRBJ2-7; d_gene: -; CDR3aa: CSVTGTLTYEQYF; CDR3nt: TGCAGCGTGACCGGGACGTTGACCTACGAGCAGTACTTC
v_gene: TRBV7-9; abundance: few; j_gene: TRBJ2-2; d_gene: -; CDR3aa: CASSLWFGELFF; CDR3nt: TGTGCCAGCAGCTTATGGTTCGGGGAGCTGTTTTTT
v_gene: TRBV4-1; abundance: once; j_gene: TRBJ2-2; d_gene: TRBD2; CDR3aa: CASSQVPGGYTGELFF; CDR3nt: TGCGCCAGCAGCCAAGTTCCGGGAGGTTACACCGGGGAGCTGTTTTTT
v_gene: TRBV27; abundance: -; j_gene: TRBJ2-3; d_gene: -; CDR3aa: CASSQANTGTQYF; CDR3nt: TGTGCCAGCAGTCAAGCTAACACAGGGACGCAGTATTTT
v_gene: TRBV27; abundance: -; j_gene: TRBJ1-2; d_gene: TRBD1; CDR3aa: CASSLNGQGGRYGYTF; CDR3nt: TGTGCCAGCAGTTTAAATGGACAGGGAGGTCGCTATGGCTACACCTTC
v_gene: TRBV30; abundance: -; j_gene: TRBJ2-7; d_gene: TRBD1; CDR3aa: CAWKTGTGGYEQYF; CDR3nt: TGTGCCTGGAAAACCGGGACAGGGGGATACGAGCAGTACTTC
v_gene: TRBV4-1; abundance: -; j_gene: TRBJ2-7; d_gene: -; CDR3aa: CASSPSPGGRYHEQYF; CDR3nt: TGCGCCAGCAGCCCCAGCCCGGGTGGGAGATACCACGAGCAGTACTTC